These 16 T cell receptor beta chains originate from one sample sequenced in a study of T cell responses to AZD1222 COVID-19 vaccine. Profiling relied on immunoSEQ multiplex PCR, and the TCRdb table lists in-frame clones only, not all of them. This table has 99,000 or so clones, roughly 90% appearing once. The material was peripheral blood, obtained on day 0 of AZD1222 vaccination. These receptors all stem from an adult in good health.

The chain recombines TRBV27 with TRBJ2-7; D unclear. V was pared by 4 bases and J by 9 bases, with 13 bases between. The CDR3 sequence is 12 residues long. Germline loops: CDR1 MNHEY, CDR2 SMNVEV (reference sequence). The CDR3 bases are TGTGCCAGCAGTTCCACACCCCCGGCGCAGTACTTC. Protein sequence: CASSSTPPAQYF.

The chain couples TRBV29-1 to TRBJ1-1; a possible D gene is TRBD1 (5 bases). The CDR3 covers 10 residues. Germline-derived CDR1 and CDR2 are SQVTM and ANQGSEA. The V gene lost 7 bases and the J gene lost 9 bases, with 12 bases spanning the gap. The CDR3 sequence is CSAGEEQAFF. Here the CDR3 DNA reads TGCAGCGCGGGGGAGGAGCAAGCTTTCTTT.

Here the CDR3 reads CASRRDSAKAFF. Written as DNA, the CDR3 is TGTGCCAGCAGACGGGACAGCGCAAAAGCTTTCTTT. This chain joins TRBV12-3 or TRBV12-4 and TRBJ1-1; 7 bases agree with TRBD1. V lost 6 bases and J lost 9; bases outside the gene matches: 7. The CDR3 has 12 amino acids.

J is TRBJ2-2 and V is TRBV5-4, with 10 bases lining up with TRBD2. CDR1 and CDR2 (germline): SGHNT, YYREEE (reference sequence). The CDR3 is 15 amino acids. V dropped 5 bases and J dropped 6; count of bases not matched to a gene: 7. CDR3 loop: CASRSGTSEAGELFF. The CDR3 coding sequence is TGTGCCAGCAGGTCCGGGACTAGCGAAGCCGGGGAGCTGTTTTTT.

The V and J genes are TRBV10-1 and TRBJ2-1, with 8 bases aligning to TRBD1. The J segment lost 4 bases and the V segment lost 5 bases, leaving 7 bases of the junction unmatched. CDR3 length: 15 amino acids. In germline, CDR1 is WNHNN, CDR2 SYGVQD (reference sequence). CDR3 loop: CASSRGTGGYNEQFF. CDR3 coding DNA: TGCGCCAGCAGTAGGGGCACAGGGGGGTACAATGAGCAGTTCTTC.

The rearrangement joins TRBV19 to TRBJ2-2; 10 bases align to TRBD1. Germline assignment: CDR1 LNHDA and CDR2 SQIVND (reference sequence). The ends lost 8 bases at V and 2 bases at J; junction bases unmatched: 2. CDR3 length: 14 residues. CDR3 in amino acids: CASGTGVNTGELFF. DNA for the CDR3: TGTGCCAGTGGGACAGGGGTAAACACCGGGGAGCTGTTTTTT.

This chain uses TRBV29-1 with TRBJ2-5, with 11 bases lining up with TRBD2. V was pared by 4 bases and J by 7 bases, with 5 bases of the junction left unmatched. This CDR3 has 13 amino acids. Germline CDR1 SQVTM, CDR2 ANQGSEA. In nucleotides, the CDR3 is TGCAGCGTTGTGCTAGCGGGGGGTGGGACCCAGTACTTC. The encoded protein is CSVVLAGGGTQYF.

The chain couples TRBV27 to TRBJ2-3, with unresolved D. With 1 base removed from V and 0 bases from J, the gap between germline ends came to 5 bases. Germline CDR1 is MNHEY and CDR2 is SMNVEV (reference sequence). The CDR3 contains 14 residues. The chain's CDR3 is CASSLLQSTDTQYF. CDR3 DNA: TGTGCCAGCAGTTTATTGCAGAGCACAGATACGCAGTATTTT.

V and J are TRBV28 and TRBJ1-2; unclear D gene. The CDR3 contains 13 residues. Trimming took 3 bases from V and 6 from J, leaving 11 bases between them. Germline values: CDR1 MDHEN, CDR2 SYDVKM. The CDR3 protein is CASSFGRVHGYTF. CDR3 in DNA: TGTGCCAGCAGTTTTGGGAGGGTGCATGGCTACACCTTC.

This sequence joins TRBV11-2 and TRBJ2-6; 9 bases are shared with TRBD2. Losses at the gene ends were 5 bases for V and 0 bases for J; bases not matched to a gene: 11. Germline V gives CDR1 SGHAT, CDR2 FQNNGV. CDR3 length: 19 residues. CDR3 region: CASSPKGWRGGSGANVLTF. Written as DNA, the CDR3 is TGTGCCAGCAGCCCCAAGGGGTGGCGGGGGGGCTCTGGGGCCAACGTCCTGACTTTC.

This chain joins TRBV7-9 and TRBJ2-1; 11 bases fit TRBD2. CDR1 and CDR2 (germline): SEHNR, FQNEAQ (reference sequence). The CDR3 contains 16 residues. With V trimmed by 5 bases and J by 2 bases, 5 bases remained unmatched. The CDR3, as DNA: TGTGCCAGCAGCCCCCGTAGCGGGGGGGCCTACAATGAGCAGTTCTTC. Protein: CASSPRSGGAYNEQFF.

This clone was seen a handful of times. This sequence joins TRBV19 and TRBJ1-5; D possibly corresponds to TRBD1 (6 bases). The V gene lost 5 bases and the J gene lost 11 bases, with 19 bases spanning the gap. The CDR3 contains 14 residues. Germline CDR1 LNHDA, CDR2 SQIVND (reference sequence). The CDR3 DNA reads as TGTGCCAGTAGTCGAACAGGGTCAATCAGCACCCAGCATTTT. This gives the protein CASSRTGSISTQHF.

This sequence joins TRBV3-1 (or the pseudogene TRBV3-2) and TRBJ2-5, with TRBD2 as a possible D gene (6 bases). The CDR3 covers 17 residues. The germline V and J ends were trimmed by 4 bases and 4 bases, with 22 bases remaining between them. The germline V gene encodes CDR1 LGHDT and CDR2 YNNKEL (reference sequence). The CDR3 loop reads CASSPPGTLTGGETQYF. CDR3 sequence (DNA): TGTGCCAGCAGCCCGCCCGGGACTCTTACTGGGGGAGAGACCCAGTACTTC.

The chain carries TRBV15 and TRBJ2-1; TRBD2 is a possible D gene (6 bases). Germline loops: CDR1 LNHNV, CDR2 YYDKDF (reference sequence). The length of the CDR3 is 14 residues. With 1 base removed from V and 6 bases from J, the gap between germline ends came to 10 bases. This CDR3 reads CATSRGAGSNEQFF. DNA for the CDR3: TGTGCCACCAGCAGAGGGGCGGGGAGCAATGAGCAGTTCTTC.

The V call is TRBV5-1, the J call TRBJ1-6, with D perhaps matching TRBD1 (6 bases). V was clipped by 6 bases and J by 3 bases, with 16 bases between them. The CDR3 contains 16 residues. The germline gives CDR1 SGHRS, CDR2 YFSETQ. CDR3 sequence reads: CASTRGTGNYNSPLHF. In DNA, the CDR3 is TGCGCCAGCACAAGGGGGACGGGAAACTATAATTCACCCCTCCACTTT.

Concerning this clone itself: The same CDR3 arises from other DNA sequences in this sample as well. Here the CDR3 reads CASSLVTPGNTIYF. The CDR3 region has the DNA TGTGCCAGCAGCTTAGTGACACCGGGAAACACCATATATTTT. This rearrangement joins TRBV7-9 to TRBJ1-3; D unclear. The CDR3 contains 14 residues. The germline V gene has CDR1 SEHNR and CDR2 FQNEAQ (reference sequence). Trimming took off 1 base at V and 4 bases at J, with 8 bases between the two ends. Full variable domain (outside the CDR3, taken from reference TRBV7-9 and TRBJ1-3): DTGVSQNPRHKITKRGQNVTFRCDPISEHNRLYWYRQTLGQGPEFLTYFQNEAQLEKSRLLSDRFSAERPKGSFSTLEIQRTEQGDSAMYLCASSLVTPGNTIYFGEGSWLTVV.